Listed below are T cell receptor beta chains from one sample, sequenced in a study of shared clonotypes between healthy human individuals. Method: immunoSEQ multiplex PCR; TCRdb's copy keeps in-frame clones and lacks some. The data contain some 2,100,000 clones, under 95% of them seen just once; the ten biggest clones take up over 1.5%. The sample comprised naive CD8+ T cells from PBMCs. The receptor set was obtained from a man aged 18 to 29 in good health. Some clones in this sample may be carry-over from other donors' samples. Each CDR3 is given with its conserved first and last residue. The order of the fields is J gene, V gene, D gene, clone size, CDR3 protein, CDR3 DNA. A D gene is named only where the DNA matches it firmly. Rows may omit the clone size; those that give it use once, few, many or a size class.

>TRBJ2-7|TRBV30|-|-
CAWSTPGEAHYEQYF
TGTGCCTGGAGTACGCCAGGGGAGGCGCACTACGAGCAGTACTTC
>TRBJ2-3|TRBV5-6|-|-
CASSLGYGTDTQYF
TGTGCCAGCAGCTTGGGATATGGCACAGATACGCAGTATTTT
>TRBJ2-2|TRBV5-1|TRBD2|-
CASSEGLAGGPGELFF
TGCGCCAGCAGCGAGGGACTAGCGGGAGGGCCCGGGGAGCTGTTTTTT
>TRBJ2-3|TRBV7-9|TRBD2|-
CASSSKPLAGGSTDTQYF
TGTGCCAGCAGCTCAAAGCCTCTAGCGGGAGGGAGCACAGATACGCAGTATTTT
>TRBJ2-1|TRBV7-8|-|-
CASSSMGVSNSNNEQFF
TGTGCCAGCAGCTCGATGGGTGTCAGCAACTCAAACAATGAGCAGTTCTTC
>TRBJ1-1|TRBV5-6|TRBD1|-
CASSDRGRFVTEAFF
TGTGCCAGCAGCGACAGGGGGCGGTTTGTCACTGAAGCTTTCTTT
>TRBJ2-7|TRBV10-1|TRBD1|few
CATARDRGYEQYF
TGCGCCACCGCGCGGGACAGGGGCTACGAGCAGTACTTC
>TRBJ2-1|TRBV27|-|-
CVTTGRGIGYNEQFF
TGTGTCACCACTGGGCGGGGTATAGGGTACAATGAGCAGTTCTTC
>TRBJ1-2|TRBV2|TRBD1|-
CASSEPLVDRGVYGYTF
TGTGCCAGCAGTGAACCCCTCGTCGACAGGGGCGTCTATGGCTACACCTTC
>TRBJ2-7|TRBV5-1|-|-
CASSLSGAHEQYF
TGCGCCAGCAGCTTATCGGGGGCTCACGAGCAGTACTTC
>TRBJ2-5|TRBV27|-|-
CASSGGGPETQYF
TGTGCCAGCAGTGGAGGGGGCCCGGAGACCCAGTACTTC
>TRBJ2-5|TRBV27|-|-
CASSLRDSEQTQYF
TGTGCCAGCAGTCTCCGGGACTCCGAGCAGACCCAGTACTTC
>TRBJ2-3|TRBV5-1|-|-
CASSFRRGDTQYF
TGCGCCAGCAGCTTCCGAAGAGGCGATACGCAGTATTTT
>TRBJ2-2|TRBV7-6|-|-
CASSYGHLTNTGELFF
TGTGCCAGCAGCTACGGACACCTTACAAACACCGGGGAGCTGTTTTTT
>TRBJ2-1|TRBV29-1|-|-
CSVEGGTTHEQFF
TGCAGCGTTGAAGGCGGTACGACCCATGAGCAGTTCTTC
>TRBJ1-5|TRBV2|-|-
CASRGMVGGVSNQPQHF
TGTGCCAGCAGGGGGATGGTGGGGGGAGTGAGCAATCAGCCCCAGCATTTT
>TRBJ2-2|TRBV4-1|-|-
CASSQHSNTPYTGELFF
TGCGCCAGCAGCCAACATTCCAATACACCGTACACCGGGGAGCTGTTTTTT
>TRBJ1-4|TRBV28|-|-
CASSFRDGATNEKLFF
TGTGCCAGCAGTTTCAGGGACGGCGCAACTAATGAAAAACTGTTTTTT
>TRBJ1-2|TRBV9|TRBD1|-
CASSVALGGSGYTF
TGTGCCAGCAGCGTAGCTTTAGGGGGCTCTGGCTACACCTTC
>TRBJ1-1|TRBV7-9|-|-
CASSFVYMNTEAFF
TGTGCCAGCAGCTTCGTCTACATGAACACTGAAGCTTTCTTT
>TRBJ2-7|TRBV7-9|-|-
CASSLGGPREQYF
TGTGCCAGCAGCTTAGGCGGACCTCGAGAGCAGTACTTC
>TRBJ1-5|TRBV5-1|-|-
CASSLAGEGLQPQHF
TGCGCCAGCAGCTTGGCCGGGGAGGGCCTTCAGCCCCAGCATTTT
>TRBJ1-1|TRBV7-9|-|-
CASSAPGTASTEAFF
TGTGCCAGCAGCGCCCCCGGGACGGCTTCAACTGAAGCTTTCTTT
>TRBJ2-7|TRBV4-3|TRBD2|-
CASSRALAGGFDEQYF
TGCGCCAGCAGCCGAGCTCTAGCGGGAGGTTTCGACGAGCAGTACTTC
>TRBJ2-1|TRBV4-2|-|-
CASSREGYNEQFF
TGTGCCAGCAGCCGAGAGGGGTACAATGAGCAGTTCTTC
>TRBJ2-3|TRBV27|-|once
CASSLVGGRDMQYF
TGTGCCAGCAGTCTAGTCGGGGGAAGGGATATGCAGTATTTT
>TRBJ1-5|TRBV6-1|TRBD1|-
CASSETGQGGTRSNQPQHF
TGTGCCAGCAGTGAAACGGGACAGGGAGGGACTAGGAGCAATCAGCCCCAGCATTTT
>TRBJ2-6|TRBV27|-|once
CASSLSGYLSGANVLTF
TGTGCCAGCAGTTTGTCCGGATACCTCTCTGGGGCCAACGTCCTGACTTTC
>TRBJ1-4|TRBV28|-|-
CASSFAGSYEKLFF
TGTGCCAGCAGTTTCGCCGGTTCGTATGAAAAACTGTTTTTT
>TRBJ2-7|TRBV27|TRBD1|few
CASSFGQAYEQYF
TGTGCCAGCAGTTTCGGACAGGCCTACGAGCAGTACTTC
>TRBJ2-1|TRBV9|-|-
CASSVEFNEQFF
TGTGCCAGCAGCGTAGAGTTTAATGAGCAGTTCTTC
>TRBJ2-1|TRBV7-2|TRBD2|-
CASSSGLAGASYNEQFF
TGTGCCAGCAGCTCGGGACTAGCGGGAGCTTCCTACAATGAGCAGTTCTTC
>TRBJ1-1|TRBV6-5|TRBD1|-
CASSPGTVTEAFF
TGTGCCAGCAGTCCTGGGACAGTCACTGAAGCTTTCTTT
>TRBJ2-3|TRBV2|TRBD2|-
CASSPGLALRTDTQYF
TGTGCCAGCAGTCCGGGACTAGCGCTACGCACAGATACGCAGTATTTT
>TRBJ2-7|TRBV19|-|-
CASSSGHSLYEQYF
TGTGCCAGTAGTTCGGGACACTCCCTCTACGAGCAGTACTTC
>TRBJ2-3|TRBV27|-|-
CASSAEMRAPDTQYF
TGTGCCAGCAGTGCCGAAATGAGGGCCCCAGATACGCAGTATTTT
>TRBJ2-1|TRBV29-1|TRBD2|-
CSAVEGRPRAGLYNEQFF
TGCAGCGCTGTGGAGGGTCGCCCACGAGCGGGGCTATACAATGAGCAGTTCTTC
>TRBJ2-2|TRBV7-9|TRBD2|once
CASSPPVLAGIRFGELFF
TGTGCCAGCAGCCCCCCCGTGTTAGCGGGGATCCGCTTCGGGGAGCTGTTTTTT
>TRBJ1-2|TRBV10-3|-|-
CAIPTGVTGRGDYGYTF
TGTGCCATCCCAACGGGGGTGACAGGTCGAGGGGACTATGGCTACACCTTC
>TRBJ2-1|TRBV27|TRBD2|-
CASTTIAGDSYNEQFF
TGTGCCAGCACCACCATAGCGGGAGATTCCTACAATGAGCAGTTCTTC
>TRBJ2-3|TRBV2|-|-
CATRGTLPDTQYF
TGTGCCACCCGCGGGACTCTCCCAGATACGCAGTATTTT
>TRBJ2-1|TRBV7-9|TRBD2|once
CASSLSSGAYNEQFF
TGTGCCAGCAGCTTATCTAGCGGGGCCTACAATGAGCAGTTCTTC
>TRBJ2-3|TRBV7-9|-|-
CASSLWADTQYF
TGTGCCAGCAGCTTATGGGCAGATACGCAGTATTTT
>TRBJ2-7|TRBV6-5|TRBD1|-
CASSRQGWPYEQYF
TGTGCCAGCAGTCGACAGGGTTGGCCCTACGAGCAGTACTTC
>TRBJ2-7|TRBV5-1|TRBD1|-
CASSSAVGQGAYEQYF
TGCGCCAGCAGCTCCGCAGTAGGGCAGGGGGCATACGAGCAGTACTTC
>TRBJ2-5|TRBV5-1|TRBD2|-
CASSLVLAGAQETQYF
TGCGCCAGCAGCTTGGTTCTAGCGGGAGCACAAGAGACCCAGTACTTC
>TRBJ2-7|TRBV4-1|-|-
CASSHPSTEQYF
TGCGCCAGCAGCCACCCTTCGACAGAACAGTACTTC
>TRBJ2-1|TRBV7-6|TRBD2|-
CASSSRDYDNEQFF
TGTGCCAGCAGCAGCCGGGACTATGACAATGAGCAGTTCTTC
>TRBJ2-7|TRBV6-1|TRBD1|-
CASSEGRGQGGHEQYF
TGTGCCAGCAGTGAAGGTCGCGGACAGGGGGGCCACGAGCAGTACTTC
>TRBJ2-7|TRBV4-3|-|-
CASSQDYSSYEQYF
TGCGCCAGCAGCCAAGACTACAGCTCCTACGAGCAGTACTTC
>TRBJ2-5|TRBV7-9|TRBD2|-
CASSPLPGGRETQYF
TGTGCCAGCAGCCCTCTGCCGGGAGGGAGAGAGACCCAGTACTTC
>TRBJ1-5|TRBV27|-|-
CASGSWVAQHF
TGTGCCAGCGGCTCCTGGGTAGCCCAGCATTTT
>TRBJ1-1|TRBV29-1|TRBD1|few
CSAKQGMNTEAFF
TGCAGCGCCAAACAGGGGATGAACACTGAAGCTTTCTTT
>TRBJ1-4|TRBV11-2|-|-
CASSLGWGNEKLFF
TGTGCCAGCAGCTTAGGGTGGGGTAATGAAAAACTGTTTTTT
>TRBJ2-7|TRBV27|-|-
CASSFLLSYEQYF
TGTGCCAGCAGTTTCCTACTGTCCTACGAGCAGTACTTC
>TRBJ2-7|TRBV2|-|-
CASTEGGSSYEQYF
TGTGCCAGCACCGAAGGGGGGAGCTCCTACGAGCAGTACTTC
>TRBJ2-2|TRBV4-1|TRBD2|-
CASSQDRTSGSTGELFF
TGCGCCAGCAGCCAGGATAGGACTAGCGGAAGCACCGGGGAGCTGTTTTTT
>TRBJ2-3|TRBV11-1|TRBD1|once
CASSLGQGLLDTQYF
TGTGCCAGCAGCTTGGGACAGGGCCTATTAGATACGCAGTATTTT
>TRBJ2-7|TRBV7-2|TRBD2|-
CASSLWREGTYEQYF
TGTGCCAGCAGCTTGTGGCGGGAGGGTACCTACGAGCAGTACTTC
>TRBJ2-7|TRBV9|-|-
CASSVGRGASGSNYEQYF
TGTGCCAGCAGCGTAGGGAGGGGGGCTAGCGGATCCAACTACGAGCAGTACTTC